This T cell receptor beta chain is from a study of T-cell memory formation after mild COVID-19 (dated by TCRdb to 2020 to 2023). A note on the overall study: Most TCR sequence clusters were specific to one of the two donors. Two young, previously healthy adult volunteers made up the cohort, one male and one female. T-cell clones expanding and contracting after mild COVID-19 in a couple of donors were tracked by longitudinal TCRalpha and TCRbeta repertoire sequencing.

Ficoll-Paque density gradient centrifugation was the method used to isolate PBMCs. Sequenced on an Illumina NovaSeq 6000. TCRalpha and TCRbeta cDNA libraries were built by 5'RACE with constant-segment primers, adding sample barcodes and unique molecular identifiers. RNA was extracted from every sample with Trizol reagent. The libraries were amplified in two PCR steps, and the second step added a second sample barcode and Illumina TruSeq adapters. The libraries were sequenced on an Illumina NovaSeq using 2 x 150 bp paired-end reads. Concerning the study's data processing: With migec v1.2.7, reads were demultiplexed and then collapsed into UMI-guided consensus sequences. Using mixcr v2.1.11, UMI consensuses were aligned to TRA and TRB V and J templates and then assembled into clonotypes. A clonotype was counted as expanded or contracted only if both edgeR and NoisET called the change significant, with noise models trained on biological replicates. edgeR calls used a false discovery rate-adjusted p below 0.01 and a log2 fold-change threshold of 1. As an exploratory analysis of dynamics, max-normalized trajectories of the 1000 most abundant clonotypes were examined by PCA with hierarchical clustering. Separately sequenced CD4+ and CD8+ repertoires were used to assign the CD4 or CD8 phenotype of responding clones. Using fastp trimming at Q25 and MiXCR clonotype assembly, TCRdb reanalyzed the public sequencing data and kept in-frame beta chains. For every CDR3 protein sequence, its rows merge into one entry that carries the most common genes and DNA. TCRdb, not the authors, supplied the V and J calls. The sample table lists around 450,000 distinct CDR3 sequences, 15% to 25% of them with a count of one. 8.4% of the sample is in the top ten clones.

Overall results and qualifications from the work: Contracting CD4+ clones appeared mostly in the CM and EM memory subsets, whereas CD8+ clones were enriched in EMRA. Some responding clones were found in pre-infection memory, which suggests that pre-existing cross-reactive memory T cells took part in the SARS-CoV-2 response. Only a couple of mild cases were covered in the study, and larger cohorts including severe cases with pre-infection samples were considered necessary. Balanced CD4/CD8 phenotypes were observed for clones contracting from day 15 to 85, whereas a bias towards CD4+ was observed for a second wave of clones expanding from day 15 to 37. The second-wave clones that peaked on day 37 were not confirmed to be SARS-CoV-2 specific.

This clonotype was observed many times. This clone's antigen is unknown. No base-level quality is on record; no much larger clone is a single base apart. The sample consisted of PBMCs or a T cell subset sorted from them (not recorded which). The sequence came from an adult woman who had mild COVID-19 (a few samples of this study predate the infection). The sample titles of this study are shuffled in the database, so cell type and time point are left out; the donor was told from shared clones.

The nucleotide sequence reads as follows: TGTGCCAGCAGCGTCTCCTACGAGCAGTACTTC. Its translation is CASSVSYEQYF. The sequence joins TRBV7-2 to TRBJ2-7; the D gene identity is not certain. From the cysteine up to the phenylalanine, the CDR3 has a length of 11 residues. Solely the CDR3 DNA is kept, with 33 bases framed from the first base. The germline ends are 2 bases apart after V is trimmed by 5 bases and J by 0 bases. CDR1 and CDR2 were assigned from the germline V gene as SGHTA and FQGNSA.